The rows below give T cell receptor beta chains drawn from one sample of a study of monozygotic twins with inflammatory bowel disease. From the 5' RACE reads, TCRdb lists one entry per CDR3 protein and no DNA. Reported are 200,000 to 250,000 distinct CDR3 sequences; the ten largest clones contain roughly 7.7%. The sequenced sample was blood. These receptors originate from a human donor with ulcerative colitis or Crohn's disease, or a healthy co-twin of an affected twin (not recorded which). Each CDR3 is given with its conserved first and last residue.

TRBJ2-1 TRBV13 CASRHTQGWEQFF
TRBJ1-2 TRBV6-5 CASRPQGIYGYTF
TRBJ1-1 TRBV27 CASSSRTGVDSFF
TRBJ1-1 TRBV28 CASSSQGTIEAFF
TRBJ2-3 TRBV11-2 CASSRASLTDTQYF
TRBJ2-6 TRBV2 CASSVRLISGANVLTF
TRBJ1-4 TRBV28 CASSFVQGSEKLFF
TRBJ2-1 TRBV6-1 CASTYKGGGPNYNEQFF
TRBJ2-1 TRBV11-2 CASSSDLLRRTSYNEQFF
TRBJ2-7 TRBV7-8 CASSQQAAGGNYEQYF
TRBJ1-1 TRBV5-6 CASSLTGRGNTEAFF
TRBJ1-1 TRBV5-6 CASSLRGIYRATEAFF
TRBJ2-6 TRBV20-1 CSARGQGKANVLTF
TRBJ2-7 TRBV20-1 CSATPFRTDLYEQYF
TRBJ2-2 TRBV6-5 CASSYSTRQASGELFF
TRBJ2-7 TRBV20-1 CSILVPGADEQYF
TRBJ2-6 TRBV5-1 CASSYQSGANVLTF
TRBJ2-2 TRBV19 CASSMPPNTGELFF
TRBJ2-6 TRBV6-1 CASSVVTSGANVLTF
TRBJ2-3 TRBV11-2 CASSLTLSDTQYF
TRBJ1-2 TRBV6-1 CASSPSDSFYGYTF
TRBJ1-6 TRBV5-1 CASSLTGPNSPLHF
TRBJ1-2 TRBV13 CASSLRVTGGGYTF
TRBJ1-5 TRBV12-3/TRBV12-4 CASSLGRGGNQPQHF
TRBJ1-1 TRBV2 CASSWGVMNTEAFF
TRBJ1-1 TRBV12-3/TRBV12-4 CASSYATLQGFTKAFF
TRBJ1-4 TRBV4-2 CASSPNPRTGGATNEKLFF
TRBJ2-1 TRBV12-3/TRBV12-4 CASSRIQGTSPSEQFF
TRBJ2-7 TRBV9 CASSPPGGAFYEQYF
TRBJ2-1 TRBV20-1 CSASPPSGIPGEQFF
TRBJ2-1 TRBV7-9 CASSPLGLAGGKNEQFF
TRBJ1-1 TRBV5-1 CASSPEGQGGSEAFF
TRBJ2-7 TRBV20-1 CSASSRDRASYEQYF
TRBJ1-3 TRBV7-8 CASSLGRQPSGNTIYF
TRBJ1-4 TRBV7-2 CASSLAFRTGGSEKLFF
TRBJ2-7 TRBV12-3/TRBV12-4 CASREAGGSYEQYF
TRBJ2-5 TRBV29-1 CSVVQGQETQYF
TRBJ2-1 TRBV9 CASSVVGQGTANEQFF
TRBJ2-2 TRBV10-3 CAISYRDDTGELFF
TRBJ1-6 TRBV20-1 CGAREGPYNSPLHF
TRBJ2-6 TRBV7-6 CASSLGGPGANVLTF
TRBJ2-1 TRBV20-1 CSAPGLAGAEQFF
TRBJ2-2 TRBV12-3/TRBV12-4 CASSLMNTGELFF
TRBJ2-2 TRBV12-3/TRBV12-4 CASRDMDYTGGELFF
TRBJ2-7 TRBV29-1 CSVTYGRAREQYF
TRBJ2-3 TRBV20-1 CSARLAGGSTDTQYF
TRBJ2-1 TRBV20-1 CSARGTSNSNEQFF
TRBJ2-7 TRBV6-6 CASSWDNSYEQYF
TRBJ2-3 TRBV28 CAAKSQGASTDTQYF
TRBJ2-1 TRBV30 CAWSTPGRAGVEQFF
TRBJ2-1 TRBV6-2/TRBV6-3 CASSTRDKAPWGEQFF
TRBJ1-5 TRBV5-1 CASSFTAAGPQHF